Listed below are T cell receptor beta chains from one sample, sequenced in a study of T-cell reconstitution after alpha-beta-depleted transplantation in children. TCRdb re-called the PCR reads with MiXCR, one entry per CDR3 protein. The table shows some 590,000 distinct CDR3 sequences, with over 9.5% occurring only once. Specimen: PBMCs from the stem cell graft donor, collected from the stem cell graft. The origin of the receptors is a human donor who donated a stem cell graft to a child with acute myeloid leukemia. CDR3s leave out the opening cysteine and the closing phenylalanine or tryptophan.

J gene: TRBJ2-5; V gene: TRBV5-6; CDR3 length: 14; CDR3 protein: ASSQLQGLYQETQY
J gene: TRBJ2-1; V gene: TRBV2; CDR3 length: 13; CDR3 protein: ASSIGTSGKYEQF
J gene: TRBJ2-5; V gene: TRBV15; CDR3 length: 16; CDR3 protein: ATSRQLASGPKGETQY
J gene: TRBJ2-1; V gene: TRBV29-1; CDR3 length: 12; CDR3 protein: SVEAGGFYNEQF
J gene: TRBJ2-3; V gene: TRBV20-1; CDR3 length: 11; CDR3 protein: SKGGSLTDTQY
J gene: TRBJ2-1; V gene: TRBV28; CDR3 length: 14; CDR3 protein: ASRTLAGGPYNEQF
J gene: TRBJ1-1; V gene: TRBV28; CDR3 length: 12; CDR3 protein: ASSSAGLNTEAF
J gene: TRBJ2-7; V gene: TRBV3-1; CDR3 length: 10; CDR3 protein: ASSLKTTGQY
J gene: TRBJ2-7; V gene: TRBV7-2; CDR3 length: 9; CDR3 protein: ASSPAEAQY
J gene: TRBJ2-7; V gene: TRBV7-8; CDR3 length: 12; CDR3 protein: ASSLWEPPYEQY
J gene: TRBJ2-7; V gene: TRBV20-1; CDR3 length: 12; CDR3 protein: SAITSLAGDEQY
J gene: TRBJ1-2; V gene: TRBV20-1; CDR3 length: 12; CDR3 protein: SARRSDQGIGYT
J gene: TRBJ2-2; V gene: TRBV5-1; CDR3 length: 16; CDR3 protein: ASSLDIPSGSVTGELF
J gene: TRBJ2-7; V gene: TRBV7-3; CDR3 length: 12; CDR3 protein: ASSTHLTHYEQY
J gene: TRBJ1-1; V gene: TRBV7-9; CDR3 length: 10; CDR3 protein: ASTGEGGEAF
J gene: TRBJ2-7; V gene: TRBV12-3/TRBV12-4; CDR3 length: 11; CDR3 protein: ASSFSGTSEQY
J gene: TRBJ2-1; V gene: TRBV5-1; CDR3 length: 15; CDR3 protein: ASSLAPPGTGLDEQF
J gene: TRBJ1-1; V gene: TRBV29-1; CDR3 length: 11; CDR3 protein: SVESGRNTEAF
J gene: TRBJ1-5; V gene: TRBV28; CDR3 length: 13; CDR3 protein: ASSSSGDYLEPQH
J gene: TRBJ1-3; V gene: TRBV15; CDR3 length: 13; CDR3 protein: ATSRDTASGNTIY
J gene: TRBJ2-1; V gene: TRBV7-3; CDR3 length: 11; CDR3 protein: ASSLMTGNEQF
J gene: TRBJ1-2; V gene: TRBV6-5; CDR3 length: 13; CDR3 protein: ASNTPTGINYGYT
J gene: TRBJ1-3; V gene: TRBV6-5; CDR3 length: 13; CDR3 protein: ASSYSRQGGNTIY
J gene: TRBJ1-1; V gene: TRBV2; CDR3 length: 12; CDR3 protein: ASSESPGGYRAF
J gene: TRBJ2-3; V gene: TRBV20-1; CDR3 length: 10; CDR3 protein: SSAGDTDTQY
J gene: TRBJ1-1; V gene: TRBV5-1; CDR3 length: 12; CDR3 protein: ASSLQQGNTEAF
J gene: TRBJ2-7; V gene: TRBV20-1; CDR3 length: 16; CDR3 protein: SARDPSGRGNLLYEQY
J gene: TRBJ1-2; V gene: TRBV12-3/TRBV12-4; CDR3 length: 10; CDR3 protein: AGRGSDRGYT
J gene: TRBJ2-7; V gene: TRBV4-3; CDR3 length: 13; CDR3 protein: ASSQTRQGPYEQY
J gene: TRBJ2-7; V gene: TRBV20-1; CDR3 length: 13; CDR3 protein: SARGDRGPPYEQY
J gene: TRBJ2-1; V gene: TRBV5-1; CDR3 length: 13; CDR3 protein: ASSLGIAKPNEQF
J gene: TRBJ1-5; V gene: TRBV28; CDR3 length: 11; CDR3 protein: ANSPGGVQPQH
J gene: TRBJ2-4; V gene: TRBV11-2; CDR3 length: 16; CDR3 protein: ASSLMTRQVLAKNIQY
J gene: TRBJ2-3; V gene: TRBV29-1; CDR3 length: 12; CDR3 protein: SVEGGRVPDTQY
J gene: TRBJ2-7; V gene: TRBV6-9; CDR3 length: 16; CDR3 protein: ASSPNRRLQRVSEEQY
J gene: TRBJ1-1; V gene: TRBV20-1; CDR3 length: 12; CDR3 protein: SARGGRLNLEAF
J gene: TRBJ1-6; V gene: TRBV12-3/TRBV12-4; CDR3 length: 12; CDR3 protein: ASRNSPYGSPLH
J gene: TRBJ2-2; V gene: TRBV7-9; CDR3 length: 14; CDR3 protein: ASSLLQGAMTGELF
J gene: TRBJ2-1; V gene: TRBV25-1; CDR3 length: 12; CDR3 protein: ATQGGSLGNEQF
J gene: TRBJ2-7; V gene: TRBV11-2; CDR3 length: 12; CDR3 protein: ASSRLVLAYEQY
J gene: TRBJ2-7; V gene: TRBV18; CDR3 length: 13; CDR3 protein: ASSPTSTPSYEQY
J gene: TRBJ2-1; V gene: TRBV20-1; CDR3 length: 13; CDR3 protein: SAEFLAGAQREQF
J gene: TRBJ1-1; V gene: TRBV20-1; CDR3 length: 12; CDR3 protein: SIARDRVNTEAF
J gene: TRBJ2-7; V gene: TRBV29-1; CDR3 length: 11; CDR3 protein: SVSRIGGGEQY
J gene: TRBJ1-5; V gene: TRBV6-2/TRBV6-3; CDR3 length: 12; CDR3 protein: ASSRGGSNQPQH
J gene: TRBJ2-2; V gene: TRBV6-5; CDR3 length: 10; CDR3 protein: ASRGHTGELF
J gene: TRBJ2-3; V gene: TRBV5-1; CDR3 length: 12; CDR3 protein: ASSLVVDTDTQY
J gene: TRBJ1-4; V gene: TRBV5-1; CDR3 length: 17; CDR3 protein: ASRPGQGGNYTTNEKLF
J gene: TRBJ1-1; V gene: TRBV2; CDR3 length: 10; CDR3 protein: ASRTGGSEAF
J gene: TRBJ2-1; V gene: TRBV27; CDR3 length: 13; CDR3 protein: ASIRLAGGQNEQF
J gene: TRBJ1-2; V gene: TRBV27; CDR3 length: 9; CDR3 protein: ATRQNYGYT
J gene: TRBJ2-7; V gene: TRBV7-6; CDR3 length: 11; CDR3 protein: ASSRREIHEQY
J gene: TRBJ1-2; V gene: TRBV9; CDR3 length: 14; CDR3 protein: ASSARTGQENYGYT
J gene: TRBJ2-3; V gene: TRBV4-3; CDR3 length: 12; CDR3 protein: ASRVTEGTDTQY
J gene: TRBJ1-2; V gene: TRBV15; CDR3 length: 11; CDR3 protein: ATGTPLDYGYT
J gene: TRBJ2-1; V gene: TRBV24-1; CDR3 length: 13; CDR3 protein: ATSDFGRDYNEQF
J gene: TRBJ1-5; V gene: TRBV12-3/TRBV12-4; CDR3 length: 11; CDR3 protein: ASRIVGNQPQH
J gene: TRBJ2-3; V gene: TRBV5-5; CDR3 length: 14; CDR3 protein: ASSLASGDSTDTQY
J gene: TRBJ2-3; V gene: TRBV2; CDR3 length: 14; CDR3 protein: ASSGRLKGAGDTQY